The source of this TCR beta chain is a study of OX40 agonist ivuxolimab in advanced cancers. Study context: Patients were given ivuxolimab, an antibody that agonizes OX40 (CD134).

TCRdb's table, derived via immunoSEQ multiplex PCR, lists solely in-frame clones and lacks some. This sample has fewer than 85,000 clones; around 90% occur once, and the top ten carry roughly a tenth. V lost 4 bases, J lost 5 bases, and 6 bases stayed unmatched. The CDR3 runs 15 residues. The germline CDR1 and CDR2 sequences are SEHNR and FQNEAQ (reference sequence). This TCR came from an adult with an advanced solid tumor such as melanoma, head and neck, liver or kidney cancer. V usage is TRBV7-9 and J usage is TRBJ1-5; TRBD1 aligns across 9 bases. This specimen consisted of CD4+ or CD8+ T cells sorted from blood, obtained in a trial of the OX40 agonist ivuxolimab. DNA for the CDR3: TGTGCCAGCAGCTCGGGGACAGGGAGTGATCAGCCCCAGCATTTT. The encoded protein is CASSSGTGSDQPQHF.